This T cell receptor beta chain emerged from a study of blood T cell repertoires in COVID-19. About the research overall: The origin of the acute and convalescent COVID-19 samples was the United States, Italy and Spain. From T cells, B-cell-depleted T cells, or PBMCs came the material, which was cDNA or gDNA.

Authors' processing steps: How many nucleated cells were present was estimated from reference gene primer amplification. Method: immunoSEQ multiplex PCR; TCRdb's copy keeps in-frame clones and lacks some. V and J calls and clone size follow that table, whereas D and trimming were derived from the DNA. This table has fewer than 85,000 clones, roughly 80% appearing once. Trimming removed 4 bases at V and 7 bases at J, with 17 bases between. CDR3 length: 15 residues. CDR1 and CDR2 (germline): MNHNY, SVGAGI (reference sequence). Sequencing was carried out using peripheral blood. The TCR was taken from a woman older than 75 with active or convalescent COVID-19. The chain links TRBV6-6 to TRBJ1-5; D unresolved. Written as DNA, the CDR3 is TGTGCCAGCAGTTCCCGGGCCCACTCGGGACAGCCCCAGCATTTT. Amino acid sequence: CASSSRAHSGQPQHF.